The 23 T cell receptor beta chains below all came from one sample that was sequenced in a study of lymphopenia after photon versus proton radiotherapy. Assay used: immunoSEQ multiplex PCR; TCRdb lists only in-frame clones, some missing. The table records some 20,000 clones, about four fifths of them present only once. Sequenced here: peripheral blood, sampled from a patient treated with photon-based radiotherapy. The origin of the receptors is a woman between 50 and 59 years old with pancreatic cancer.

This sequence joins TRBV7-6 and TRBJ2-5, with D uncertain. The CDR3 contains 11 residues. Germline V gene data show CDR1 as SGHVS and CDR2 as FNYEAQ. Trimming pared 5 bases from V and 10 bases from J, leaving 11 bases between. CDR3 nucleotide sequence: TGTGCCAGCAGCGAATGGAGTGGCCAGTACTTC. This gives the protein CASSEWSGQYF.

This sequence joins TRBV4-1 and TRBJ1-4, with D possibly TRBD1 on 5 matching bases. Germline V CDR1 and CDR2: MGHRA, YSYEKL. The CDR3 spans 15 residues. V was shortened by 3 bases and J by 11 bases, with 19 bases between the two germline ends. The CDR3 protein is CASSQGWGITEKLFF. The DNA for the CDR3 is TGCGCCAGCAGCCAGGGCTGGGGCATTACCGAGAAACTGTTTTTT.

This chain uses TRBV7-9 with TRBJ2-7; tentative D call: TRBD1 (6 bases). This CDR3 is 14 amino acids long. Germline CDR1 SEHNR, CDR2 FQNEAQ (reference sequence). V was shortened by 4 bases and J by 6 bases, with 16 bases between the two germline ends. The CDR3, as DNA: TGTGCCAGCAGCTCTGGGGCAGGGGCGCGCGAGCAGTACTTC. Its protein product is CASSSGAGAREQYF.

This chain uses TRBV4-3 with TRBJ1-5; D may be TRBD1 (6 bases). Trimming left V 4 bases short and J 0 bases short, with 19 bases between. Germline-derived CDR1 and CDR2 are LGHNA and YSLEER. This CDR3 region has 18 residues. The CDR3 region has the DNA TGCGCCAGCAGCCTCCACGGGCGGACAGCATATAGCAATCAGCCCCAGCATTTT. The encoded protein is CASSLHGRTAYSNQPQHF.

CDR3 residues: CASSFVNLRETQYF. For the CDR3, the DNA is TGTGCCAGCAGCTTCGTTAACCTCCGAGAGACCCAGTACTTC. This sequence joins TRBV7-9 and TRBJ2-5; no reliable D call. V was shortened by 3 bases and J by 4 bases, with 12 bases between the two germline ends. The length of the CDR3 is 14 residues. Germline-derived CDR1 and CDR2 are SEHNR and FQNEAQ (reference sequence). The full variable domain, completed using reference TRBV7-9 and TRBJ2-5, is DTGVSQNPRHKITKRGQNVTFRCDPISEHNRLYWYRQTLGQGPEFLTYFQNEAQLEKSRLLSDRFSAERPKGSFSTLEIQRTEQGDSAMYLCASSFVNLRETQYFGPGTRLLVL.

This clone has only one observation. Here the CDR3 DNA reads TGTGCCATCAGTGAGGGACAGGGGATAAACACTGAAGCTTTCTTT. Its translation is CAISEGQGINTEAFF. The rearrangement links TRBV10-3 to TRBJ1-1, with TRBD1 matching 9 bases. Germline V CDR1 and CDR2: ENHRY, SYGVKD. The CDR3 has 15 amino acids. V trimming: 2 bases; J trimming: 2 bases; junction bases outside the gene matches: 3.

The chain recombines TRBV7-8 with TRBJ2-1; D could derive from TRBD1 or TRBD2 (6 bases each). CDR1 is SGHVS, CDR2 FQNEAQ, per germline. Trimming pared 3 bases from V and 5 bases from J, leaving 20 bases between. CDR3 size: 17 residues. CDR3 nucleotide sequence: TGTGCCAGCAGCTTGGGAGGTTGGGGGCCACTCGACAATGAGCAGTTCTTC. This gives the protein CASSLGGWGPLDNEQFF.

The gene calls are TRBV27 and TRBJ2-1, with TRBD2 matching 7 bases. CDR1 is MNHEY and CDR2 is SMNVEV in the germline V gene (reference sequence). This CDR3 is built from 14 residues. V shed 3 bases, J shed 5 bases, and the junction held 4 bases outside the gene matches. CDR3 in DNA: TGTGCCAGCAGTTTGGGGGGGAGTAACAATGAGCAGTTCTTC. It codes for CASSLGGSNNEQFF.

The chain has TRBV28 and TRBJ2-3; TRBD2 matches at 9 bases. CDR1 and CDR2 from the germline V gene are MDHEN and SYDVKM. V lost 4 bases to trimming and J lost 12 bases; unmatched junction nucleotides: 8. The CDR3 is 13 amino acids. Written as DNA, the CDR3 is TGTGCCAGCAGTTCCTTCCATAGCGGGGGACAGTATTTT. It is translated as CASSSFHSGGQYF.

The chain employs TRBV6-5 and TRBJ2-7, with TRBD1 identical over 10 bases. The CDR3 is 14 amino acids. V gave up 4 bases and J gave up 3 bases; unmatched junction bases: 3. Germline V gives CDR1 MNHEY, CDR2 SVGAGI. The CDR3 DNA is TGTGCCAGCAGTTCCGGGACAGGGGTCTACGAGCAGTACTTC. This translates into CASSSGTGVYEQYF.

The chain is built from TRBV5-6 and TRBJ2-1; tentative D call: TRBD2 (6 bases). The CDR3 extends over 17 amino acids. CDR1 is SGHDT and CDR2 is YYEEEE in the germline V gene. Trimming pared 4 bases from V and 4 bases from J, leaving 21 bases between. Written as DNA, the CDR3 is TGTGCCAGCAGCGACGGAGGGAGGTGGGTCGGGTACAATGAGCAGTTCTTC. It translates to CASSDGGRWVGYNEQFF.

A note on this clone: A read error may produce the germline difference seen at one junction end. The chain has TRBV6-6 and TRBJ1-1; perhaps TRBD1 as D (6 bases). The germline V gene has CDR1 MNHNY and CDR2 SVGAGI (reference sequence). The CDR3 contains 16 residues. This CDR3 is CATSYRSRGLNTEAFF. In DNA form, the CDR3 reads TGTGCCACCAGTTACCGAAGTCGGGGGCTCAACACTGAAGCTTTCTTT.

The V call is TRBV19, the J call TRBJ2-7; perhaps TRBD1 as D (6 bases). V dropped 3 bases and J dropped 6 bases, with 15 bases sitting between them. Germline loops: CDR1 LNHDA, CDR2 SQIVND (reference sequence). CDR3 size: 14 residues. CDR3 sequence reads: CASSMVRGNCEQYF. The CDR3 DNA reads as TGTGCCAGTAGTATGGTCAGGGGAAACTGCGAGCAGTACTTC.

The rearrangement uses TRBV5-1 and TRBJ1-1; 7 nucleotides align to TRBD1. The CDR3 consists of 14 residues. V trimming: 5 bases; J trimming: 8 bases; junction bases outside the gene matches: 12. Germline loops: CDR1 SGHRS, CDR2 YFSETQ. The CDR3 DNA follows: TGCGCCAGCAGTGTGCCGCGGGACAGCGAAGAAGCTTTCTTT. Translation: CASSVPRDSEEAFF. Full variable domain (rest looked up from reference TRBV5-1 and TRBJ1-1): KAGVTQTPRYLIKTRGQQVTLSCSPISGHRSVSWYQQTPGQGLQFLFEYFSETQRNKGNFPGRFSGRQFSNSRSEMNVSTLELGDSALYLCASSVPRDSEEAFFGQGTRLTVV.

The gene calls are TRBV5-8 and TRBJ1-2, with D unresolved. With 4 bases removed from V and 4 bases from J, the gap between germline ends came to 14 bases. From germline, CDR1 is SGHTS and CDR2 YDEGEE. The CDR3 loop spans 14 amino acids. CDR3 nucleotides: TGTGCCAGCAGCGATGACCGGGGAGGCTATGGCTACACCTTC. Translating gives CASSDDRGGYGYTF.

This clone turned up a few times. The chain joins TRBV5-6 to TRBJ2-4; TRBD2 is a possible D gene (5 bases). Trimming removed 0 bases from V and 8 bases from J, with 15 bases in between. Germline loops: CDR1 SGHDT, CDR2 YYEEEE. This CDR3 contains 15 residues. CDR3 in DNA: TGTGCCAGCAGCTTGGTTCGTGGGAGTAGTGACATTCAGTACTTC. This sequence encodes CASSLVRGSSDIQYF.

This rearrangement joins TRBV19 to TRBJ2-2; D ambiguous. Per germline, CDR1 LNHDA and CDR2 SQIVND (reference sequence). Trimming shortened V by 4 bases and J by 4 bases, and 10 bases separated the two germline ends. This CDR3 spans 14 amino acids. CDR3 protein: CASSTTFGTGELFF. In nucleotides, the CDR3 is TGTGCCAGTAGTACGACCTTTGGCACCGGGGAGCTGTTTTTT. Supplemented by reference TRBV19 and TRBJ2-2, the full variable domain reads DGGITQSPKYLFRKEGQNVTLSCEQNLNHDAMYWYRQDPGQGLRLIYYSQIVNDFQKGDIAEGYSVSREKKESFPLTVTSAQKNPTAFYLCASSTTFGTGELFFGEGSRLTVL.

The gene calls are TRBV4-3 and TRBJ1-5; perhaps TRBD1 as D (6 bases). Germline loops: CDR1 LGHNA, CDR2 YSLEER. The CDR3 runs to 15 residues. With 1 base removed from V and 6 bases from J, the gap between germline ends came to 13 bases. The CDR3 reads CASSQAHRAGQPQHF. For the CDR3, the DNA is TGCGCCAGCAGCCAAGCCCACAGGGCGGGTCAGCCCCAGCATTTT.

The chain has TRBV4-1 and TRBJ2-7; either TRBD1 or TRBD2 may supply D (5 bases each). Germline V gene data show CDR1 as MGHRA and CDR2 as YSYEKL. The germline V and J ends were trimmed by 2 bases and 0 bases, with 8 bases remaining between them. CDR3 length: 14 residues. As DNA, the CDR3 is TGCGCCAGCAGCCAACGGGACGGCTCCTACGAGCAGTACTTC. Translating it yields CASSQRDGSYEQYF.

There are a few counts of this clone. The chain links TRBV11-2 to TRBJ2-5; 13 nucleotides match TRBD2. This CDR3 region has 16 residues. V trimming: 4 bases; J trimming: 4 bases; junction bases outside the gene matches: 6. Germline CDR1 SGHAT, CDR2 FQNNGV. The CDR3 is CASSSGTSGTRETQYF. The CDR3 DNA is TGTGCCAGCAGCTCCGGGACTAGCGGGACGAGAGAGACCCAGTACTTC.

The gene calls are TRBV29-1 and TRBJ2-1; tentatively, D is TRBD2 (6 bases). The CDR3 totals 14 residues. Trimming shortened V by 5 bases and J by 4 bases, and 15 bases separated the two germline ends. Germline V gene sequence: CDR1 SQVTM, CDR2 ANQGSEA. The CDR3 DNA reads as TGCAGCGTTACAAGGAGGGTGGGGTACAATGAGCAGTTCTTC. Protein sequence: CSVTRRVGYNEQFF.

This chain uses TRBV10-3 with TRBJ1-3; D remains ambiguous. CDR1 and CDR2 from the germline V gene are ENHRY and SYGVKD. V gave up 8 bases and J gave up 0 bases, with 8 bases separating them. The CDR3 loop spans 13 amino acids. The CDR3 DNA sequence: TGTGCCATCCGCCAACCCTCTGGAAACACCATATATTTT. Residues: CAIRQPSGNTIYF.

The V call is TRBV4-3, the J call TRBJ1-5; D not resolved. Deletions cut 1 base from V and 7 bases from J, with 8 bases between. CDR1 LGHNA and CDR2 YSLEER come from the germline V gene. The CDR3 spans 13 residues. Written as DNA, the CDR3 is TGCGCCAGCAGCCAAGGGGTTGGCCAGCCCCAGCATTTT. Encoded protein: CASSQGVGQPQHF.